This record covers a single TCR beta chain. Its target is not known. With random hexamers, reverse transcription was performed on roughly 0.5 to 1 ug of RNA. It was immunoSEQ multiplex PCR that amplified TCR beta CDR3 across 54 Vbeta and 13 Jbeta. TCRdb called the immunoSEQ multiplex PCR reads again in MiXCR, with one record for every CDR3 protein. This table has around 200,000 distinct CDR3 sequences, 80% to 95% appearing once. The data are from a study of CD8 T cells in Susac syndrome. CD8+ and CD4+ T cells from blood underwent TCR beta sequencing, which was carried out in a high-throughput format. Negative isolation was used for CD8+ and CD4+ T cells and FACS enrichment for TEMRA cells. Study-wide results and limits: An acknowledgment was made by the study that its TCR sequencing and HLA analysis involved relatively few individuals.

The sequence was obtained from a human donor with multiple sclerosis. The sequencing sample was made of CD8+ T cells from PBMCs.

CDR3 in amino acids: CASSIGGNYGYTF. The CDR3 DNA is TGTGCCAGTAGTATTGGCGGAAACTATGGCTACACCTTC. The chain joins TRBV19 to TRBJ1-2; no definite D call. CDR1 LNHDA and CDR2 SQIVND come from the germline V gene (reference sequence). The V end lost 3 bases, the J end lost 2 bases, and 7 bases lay between the germline ends. The CDR3 spans 13 residues.